This passage covers 21 T cell receptor beta chains from one sample sequenced in a study of shared clonotypes between healthy human individuals. Terminally differentiated effector memory CD45RA+ cells were left out of the naive CD8 fraction, which was CD45RO-negative and positively selected for CCR7. Method: immunoSEQ multiplex PCR; TCRdb's copy keeps in-frame clones and lacks some. The sample has 2 million or so clones; about 95% are singletons. The sequencing sample was made of naive CD8+ T cells sorted from blood. Receptors were obtained from a young man in good health.

This clone was recorded once. Other DNA sequences from this sample encode an identical CDR3 as well. The chain employs TRBV6-1 and TRBJ2-7, with 9 nucleotides matching TRBD1. This CDR3 comprises 14 residues. With 6 bases clipped from V and 2 bases from J, the junction kept 5 bases outside the gene matches. CDR1 MNHNS and CDR2 SASEGT come from the germline V gene. CDR3 region: CASRPGQGPYEQYF. In DNA, the CDR3 is TGTGCCAGCAGACCGGGACAGGGTCCCTACGAGCAGTACTTC.

The count of this clone is one. The rearrangement uses TRBV27 and TRBJ1-1; TRBD1 agrees at 9 bases. With 4 bases clipped from V and 6 bases from J, the junction kept 12 bases outside the gene matches. The CDR3 runs to 16 residues. CDR1 MNHEY and CDR2 SMNVEV come from the germline V gene (reference sequence). CDR3 DNA: TGTGCCAGCAGTTACCGGACAGGGGCAAAAACGGCTGAAGCTTTCTTT. Amino acids: CASSYRTGAKTAEAFF.

As DNA, the CDR3 is TGTGCCAGCAGCTTATTCGGGGGATCTGGAAACACCATATATTTT. It is translated as CASSLFGGSGNTIYF. The chain uses TRBV11-2 and TRBJ1-3, with D possibly TRBD1 on 5 matching bases. The CDR3 is 15 residues long. Germline CDR1 is SGHAT and CDR2 is FQNNGV. The V end lost 2 bases, the J end lost 1 base, and 9 bases lay between the germline ends.

The chain combines TRBV4-1 with TRBJ2-1; 9 bases map to TRBD2. The CDR3 contains 15 residues. The ends lost 6 bases at V and 0 bases at J; junction bases unmatched: 3. CDR1 is MGHRA and CDR2 is YSYEKL in the germline V gene. In DNA, the CDR3 is TGCGCCAGCAGTCATAGCGGGAGCTCCTACAATGAGCAGTTCTTC. Its translation: CASSHSGSSYNEQFF.

The chain uses TRBV6-5 and TRBJ2-5; D unclear. Per germline, CDR1 MNHEY and CDR2 SVGAGI. The CDR3 is 11 amino acids. V lost 5 bases and J 0 bases, leaving 1 base between the germline ends. The DNA of the CDR3 is TGTGCCAGCAGTGACCAAGAGACCCAGTACTTC. Translation: CASSDQETQYF.

The chain has TRBV19 and TRBJ2-7; TRBD2 matches at 7 bases. Trimming took 3 bases from V and 2 from J; bases not matched to a gene: 4. This CDR3 region has 14 residues. Germline V lookup: CDR1 LNHDA, CDR2 SQIVND (reference sequence). The chain's CDR3 is CASSIIAGTYEQYF. In DNA form, the CDR3 reads TGTGCCAGTAGTATCATAGCGGGCACCTACGAGCAGTACTTC.

There are a few counts of this clone. The sample holds other DNA sequences that translate to the same CDR3. This chain joins TRBV20-1 and TRBJ2-5; D unresolved. V lost 5 bases, J lost 2 bases, and 3 bases lay in between. From germline, CDR1 is DFQATT and CDR2 SNEGSKA (reference sequence). The CDR3 covers 10 residues. The CDR3 protein is CSAPQETQYF. For the CDR3, the DNA is TGCAGTGCTCCGCAAGAGACCCAGTACTTC.

On this clone itself: Other DNA sequences in this sample translate to the same CDR3. The chain employs TRBV5-6 and TRBJ2-5, with D hard to call. CDR1 and CDR2 (germline): SGHDT, YYEEEE. The CDR3 sequence is 14 residues long. Deletions cut 1 base from V and 1 base from J, with 8 bases between. CDR3 amino acids: CASSLRWGQETQYF. As DNA, the CDR3 is TGTGCCAGCAGCTTGAGGTGGGGCCAAGAGACCCAGTACTTC.

The chain couples TRBV7-2 to TRBJ2-7; D is possibly TRBD2 (5 bases). Germline CDR1 is SGHTA and CDR2 is FQGNSA. This CDR3 is built from 16 residues. The ends were cut back, 5 bases at V and 2 bases at J, with 19 bases in the middle. The CDR3 nucleotides read TGTGCCAGCAGCCAGAGCCCATACGAGGGCGCCTACGAGCAGTACTTC. Translation gives CASSQSPYEGAYEQYF.

CDR3 residues: CASSLDPKGPYEQYF. In DNA, the CDR3 is TGTGCCAGCAGCTTGGACCCAAAAGGCCCCTACGAGCAGTACTTC. The V gene is TRBV5-4, the J gene TRBJ2-7; D is undetermined. The length of the CDR3 is 15 residues. Germline V CDR1 and CDR2: SGHNT, YYREEE (reference sequence). Trimming stripped 0 bases from V and 2 bases from J, with 12 bases between.

The chain links TRBV15 to TRBJ2-5; 10 positions agree with TRBD1. Trimming took 1 base from V and 5 from J; bases not matched to a gene: 1. The CDR3 consists of 14 residues. CDR1 and CDR2 (germline): LNHNV, YYDKDF (reference sequence). CDR3 in DNA: TGTGCCACCAGCAGAGCGACAGGGGGCGAGACCCAGTACTTC. Translated, it gives CATSRATGGETQYF.

The chain couples TRBV4-1 to TRBJ1-2; D call uncertain. From germline, CDR1 is MGHRA and CDR2 YSYEKL. The V end lost 0 bases, the J end lost 4 bases, and 9 bases lay between the germline ends. The CDR3 is made up of 14 amino acids. The CDR3 sequence is CASSQDSSPYGYTF. The CDR3 coding sequence is TGCGCCAGCAGCCAAGATTCGTCTCCCTATGGCTACACCTTC.

This chain uses TRBV10-3 with TRBJ2-7; weak D call: TRBD1 (6 bases). V gave up 4 bases and J gave up 0 bases, with 22 bases separating them. Germline loops: CDR1 ENHRY, CDR2 SYGVKD. This CDR3 is built from 18 residues. The CDR3 spells CAISAPRPDRKFSYEQYF. The CDR3 region has the DNA TGTGCCATCAGTGCCCCACGGCCGGACAGAAAATTCTCCTACGAGCAGTACTTC.

This clone has just one count. V and J are TRBV6-5 and TRBJ1-2; D gene unclear. Germline CDR1 and CDR2: MNHEY and SVGAGI. This CDR3 is built from 15 residues. Trimming shortened V by 2 bases and J by 4 bases, and 14 bases separated the two germline ends. CDR3 residues: CASSYSNAWTYGYTF. CDR3 DNA: TGTGCCAGCAGTTACAGCAACGCGTGGACCTATGGCTACACCTTC.

Remarks on this clone: The junction shows a germline mismatch at one end, possibly a read error. The V and J genes are TRBV6-5 and TRBJ1-3; 10 bases map to TRBD1. The CDR3 length is 15 residues. Germline values: CDR1 MNHEY, CDR2 SVGAGI. CDR3 amino acids: CASSLTGGFGNTTYF. CDR3 nucleotides: TGTGCCAGCAGTTTGACAGGGGGCTTTGGAAACACCACATATTTT.

This rearrangement joins TRBV27 to TRBJ1-6; D is ambiguous. Germline V gene data show CDR1 as MNHEY and CDR2 as SMNVEV (reference sequence). The CDR3 length is 14 residues. V shed 0 bases and J shed 8 bases, with 8 bases lying between them. The CDR3 nucleotides read TGTGCCAGCAGTTTATCGTTCGGGGATTCACCCCTCCACTTT. This translates into CASSLSFGDSPLHF.

This chain uses TRBV9 with TRBJ2-3; D possibly corresponds to TRBD2 (5 bases). Germline V gives CDR1 SGDLS, CDR2 YYNGEE. The V gene lost 0 bases and the J gene lost 2 bases, with 10 bases spanning the gap. The CDR3 has 15 amino acids. The CDR3 DNA follows: TGTGCCAGCAGCGTAGAGGACTCTACCACAGATACGCAGTATTTT. Translation gives CASSVEDSTTDTQYF.

The chain employs TRBV5-6 and TRBJ2-1; D not certain. The CDR3 is 12 residues long. Deletions cut 1 base from V and 7 bases from J, with 6 bases between. The V gene's germline CDR1 is SGHDT and CDR2 YYEEEE. CDR3 residues: CASSLSPNEQFF. The DNA for the CDR3 is TGTGCCAGCAGCTTGTCACCTAATGAGCAGTTCTTC.

CDR3 sequence: CASSQDTNAGQYF. CDR3 DNA: TGCGCCAGCAGCCAAGATACCAATGCGGGGCAGTACTTC. The rearrangement uses TRBV4-3 and TRBJ2-7, with D possibly matching TRBD2 (5 bases). With 0 bases removed from V and 9 bases from J, the gap between germline ends came to 12 bases. The CDR3 is 13 residues long. CDR1 is LGHNA, CDR2 YSLEER, per germline.

The V call is TRBV28, the J call TRBJ2-1; D may be TRBD1 or TRBD2 (5 bases each). CDR1 is MDHEN, CDR2 SYDVKM, per germline. This CDR3 is 15 amino acids long. Trimming left V 7 bases short and J 0 bases short, with 13 bases between. CDR3 bases: TGTGCCAGCACCGGGACCTCCACCTCCTACAATGAGCAGTTCTTC. This sequence encodes CASTGTSTSYNEQFF.

The chain uses TRBV4-2 and TRBJ2-7; D unclear. Germline CDR1 is LGHNA and CDR2 is YNFKEQ. This CDR3 spans 17 amino acids. V was clipped by 3 bases and J by 0 bases, with 18 bases between them. CDR3 in amino acids: CASSQETYETHSYEQYF. Written as DNA, the CDR3 is TGTGCCAGCAGCCAGGAGACCTACGAGACGCACTCCTACGAGCAGTACTTC.